The 26 T cell receptor beta chains given below trace back to one sample, sequenced in a study of cytomegalovirus exposure and HLA in healthy donors. 13 Jbeta primers and 60 Vbeta primers were used for the PCR. Generated by immunoSEQ multiplex PCR, the TCRdb table keeps only in-frame clones and is missing some. The top ten clones hold around 1.9% of a sample with under 250,000 clones, almost 80% of them seen once. Sequenced: PBMCs. All receptors come from a male donor in good health and CMV-seronegative.

V gene TRBV7-9 combines with J gene TRBJ2-5; 12 bases align to TRBD1. Germline trimming cut 4 bases from V and 4 bases from J; bases unmatched to any gene: 4. Germline V gene lookup returns CDR1 SEHNR and CDR2 FQNEAQ (reference sequence). The length of the CDR3 is 15 residues. CDR3 loop: CASSSGQGARETQYF. The CDR3 DNA reads as TGTGCCAGCAGCTCGGGACAGGGGGCAAGAGAGACCCAGTACTTC.

The chain couples TRBV7-9 to TRBJ2-6; 7 bases match TRBD1. J was trimmed by 0 bases and V by 5 bases; bases with no gene match: 4. The CDR3 is 16 residues long. From germline, CDR1 is SEHNR and CDR2 FQNEAQ (reference sequence). CDR3 sequence: CASSVRQGSGANVLTF. The CDR3 bases are TGTGCCAGCAGCGTCAGACAGGGCTCTGGGGCCAACGTCCTGACTTTC.

The chain is built from TRBV29-1 and TRBJ2-4; TRBD1 might be the D (5 bases). Per the germline V gene, CDR1 is SQVTM and CDR2 is ANQGSEA. V was shortened by 7 bases and J by 1 base, with 14 bases between the two germline ends. The CDR3 totals 14 residues. The CDR3 sequence is CSARSRQAKNIQYF. CDR3 coding DNA: TGCAGCGCCCGTTCAAGACAGGCCAAAAACATTCAGTACTTC.

This rearrangement joins TRBV2 to TRBJ2-5; D may be TRBD1 (5 bases). CDR3 length: 14 residues. V lost 3 bases, J lost 1 base, and 9 bases lay in between. Per the germline V gene, CDR1 is SNHLY and CDR2 is FYNNEI. The CDR3 reads CASSDRTSQETQYF. CDR3 in DNA: TGTGCCAGCAGTGACAGGACATCCCAAGAGACCCAGTACTTC.

The chain employs TRBV4-1 and TRBJ2-7, with 7 bases matching TRBD2. This CDR3 region has 15 residues. V shed 3 bases, J shed 4 bases, and the junction held 9 bases outside the gene matches. Germline assignment: CDR1 MGHRA and CDR2 YSYEKL. The CDR3 reads CASSQAGGSSYEQYF. In DNA, the CDR3 is TGCGCCAGCAGCCAGGCGGGCGGGAGCTCTTACGAGCAGTACTTC.

The V call is TRBV6-1, the J call TRBJ2-5; D is undetermined. Trimming shortened V by 8 bases and J by 5 bases, and 15 bases separated the two germline ends. In germline, CDR1 is MNHNS, CDR2 SASEGT. This CDR3 is 13 amino acids long. The CDR3 region is CASSTVMWETQYF. CDR3 nucleotide sequence: TGTGCCAGCTCTACAGTTATGTGGGAGACCCAGTACTTC.

The V gene is TRBV9, the J gene TRBJ2-5; 8 bases are a match to TRBD2. Germline V gives CDR1 SGDLS, CDR2 YYNGEE. The CDR3 is 16 residues long. Unmatched junction bases numbered 8, after V lost 3 bases and J lost 1 base. CDR3 amino acids: CASSAHPTSGQETQYF. The CDR3 DNA reads TGTGCCAGCAGCGCCCACCCTACTAGCGGCCAAGAGACCCAGTACTTC.

The chain joins TRBV7-6 to TRBJ2-7; 7 bases agree with TRBD2. Per the germline V gene, CDR1 is SGHVS and CDR2 is FNYEAQ. V lost 0 bases, J lost 5 bases, and 13 bases stayed unmatched. The CDR3 consists of 17 residues. CDR3 sequence: CASSLATRGEGFHEQYF. The CDR3 DNA follows: TGTGCCAGCAGCTTAGCCACCCGGGGGGAAGGTTTCCACGAGCAGTACTTC.

The chain joins TRBV13 to TRBJ1-2; tentatively, D is TRBD1 (5 bases). From germline, CDR1 is PRHDT and CDR2 FYEKMQ (reference sequence). There are 17 residues in the CDR3. V dropped 4 bases and J dropped 0 bases, with 18 bases sitting between them. CDR3 in DNA: TGTGCCAGCAGCTCGACATATCCAGGGCGGTCTAACTATGGCTACACCTTC. Protein sequence: CASSSTYPGRSNYGYTF.

This clone was seen a single time. The genes are TRBV6-9 and TRBJ1-1; 7 bases match TRBD1. This CDR3 is built from 14 residues. The germline gives CDR1 MNHGY, CDR2 SVAAGI. DNA for the CDR3: TGTGTTGCCGGAAGGGGGCCCTTGAACACTGAAGCTTTCTTT. As protein: CVAGRGPLNTEAFF.

The chain's CDR3 is CASSPDPGNPYEQYF. The CDR3, as DNA: TGTGCCAGCAGCCCAGACCCAGGGAACCCCTACGAGCAGTACTTC. This chain links TRBV7-8 with TRBJ2-7, with a tentative D call TRBD1 (5 bases). Trimming cost V 5 bases and J 2 bases, with 16 bases left between them. Germline CDR1 reads SGHVS; CDR2 reads FQNEAQ. This CDR3 contains 15 residues.

The rearrangement joins TRBV27 to TRBJ1-5, with 9 bases fitting TRBD1. The V gene end was trimmed by 5 bases and the J gene end by 6 bases; junction bases not matched to a gene: 5. The germline V gene has CDR1 MNHEY and CDR2 SMNVEV (reference sequence). The CDR3 contains 14 residues. The chain's CDR3 is CASSPGQGSQPQHF. The CDR3, as DNA: TGTGCCAGCAGTCCTGGACAGGGGAGTCAGCCCCAGCATTTT.

The J gene is TRBJ2-7, the V gene TRBV27; TRBD1 agrees at 8 bases. This CDR3 region has 14 residues. The trim removed 6 bases at V and 4 bases at J, leaving 8 bases unmatched. Germline V gene data show CDR1 as MNHEY and CDR2 as SMNVEV (reference sequence). CDR3 region: CASSPAGTGYEQYF. As DNA, the CDR3 is TGTGCCAGCAGCCCGGCGGGGACAGGTTACGAGCAGTACTTC.

The V and J genes are TRBV5-1 and TRBJ2-2, with 10 bases that match TRBD2. Germline values: CDR1 SGHRS, CDR2 YFSETQ. The CDR3 has 18 residues. J was trimmed by 1 base and V by 0 bases; bases with no gene match: 6. CDR3 protein: CASSLEVLAGVNTGELFF. In DNA form, the CDR3 reads TGCGCCAGCAGCTTGGAGGTCCTAGCGGGAGTGAACACCGGGGAGCTGTTTTTT.

The gene calls are TRBV5-1 and TRBJ1-4, with 7 bases identical to TRBD1. The CDR3 is 13 residues long. The J segment lost 7 bases and the V segment lost 5 bases, leaving 5 bases of the junction unmatched. CDR1 is SGHRS, CDR2 YFSETQ, per germline. The CDR3 reads CASRPDRAEKLFF. DNA for the CDR3: TGCGCCAGCAGGCCCGACAGGGCTGAAAAACTGTTTTTT.

J is TRBJ2-7 and V is TRBV11-2; 8 bases are a match to TRBD2. J lost 6 bases, V lost 2 bases, and 9 bases had no gene match. The CDR3 consists of 15 residues. Germline V CDR1 and CDR2: SGHAT, FQNNGV. In nucleotides, the CDR3 is TGTGCCAGCAGCTTATATAGCGGGGCGGCCCTCGAGCAGTACTTC. Translated: CASSLYSGAALEQYF. The whole variable domain, remainder taken from reference TRBV11-2 and TRBJ2-7, is EAGVAQSPRYKIIEKRQSVAFWCNPISGHATLYWYQQILGQGPKLLIQFQNNGVVDDSQLPKDRFSAERLKGVDSTLKIQPAKLEDSAVYLCASSLYSGAALEQYFGPGTRLTVT.

The chain uses TRBV4-3 and TRBJ1-5; D unresolved. Between the trimmed V and J ends, which lost 2 bases and 5 bases, there was a span of 10 bases. The germline gives CDR1 LGHNA, CDR2 YSLEER. The CDR3 loop spans 14 amino acids. The chain's CDR3 is CASSQFLGDQPQHF. CDR3 bases: TGCGCCAGCAGCCAATTCCTCGGGGATCAGCCCCAGCATTTT.

This clone has only one observation. Here the CDR3 DNA reads TGTGCCAGCAGCCCCGGACAGGGGGTTGCGGATGGCTACACCTTC. The encoded protein is CASSPGQGVADGYTF. The V gene is TRBV7-9, the J gene TRBJ1-2; 10 nucleotides align to TRBD1. The CDR3 totals 15 residues. After removal of 5 bases from V and 6 bases from J, the junction contained 9 bases not matched to a gene. CDR1 is SEHNR, CDR2 FQNEAQ, per germline (reference sequence).

The J gene is TRBJ2-3, the V gene TRBV5-1; 7 nucleotides align to TRBD1. CDR3 length: 15 amino acids. Trimming took 0 bases from V and 5 from J; bases not matched to a gene: 6. Germline V gene lookup returns CDR1 SGHRS and CDR2 YFSETQ. The CDR3 region is CASSLATGVGDTQYF. CDR3 in DNA: TGCGCCAGCAGCTTGGCCACAGGGGTGGGAGATACGCAGTATTTT.

In its sample, this clone was seen a few times. The sample contains more than one DNA sequence encoding this CDR3. The V gene is TRBV30, the J gene TRBJ1-1; D is undetermined. V was pared by 0 bases and J by 1 base, with 3 bases between. In germline, CDR1 is GTSNPN, CDR2 SVGIG (reference sequence). The CDR3 is made up of 12 amino acids. CDR3 in DNA: TGTGCCTGGAGTGTCGGGAACACTGAAGCTTTCTTT. Translation gives CAWSVGNTEAFF. The variable domain in full, with the rest retrieved from reference TRBV30 and TRBJ1-1, is SQTIHQWPATLVQPVGSPLSLECTVEGTSNPNLYWYRQAAGRGLQLLFYSVGIGQISSEVPQNLSASRPQDRQFILSSKKLLLSDSGFYLCAWSVGNTEAFFGQGTRLTVV.

The V call is TRBV7-8, the J call TRBJ2-1; 9 bases line up with TRBD2. Germline lookup yields CDR1 SGHVS and CDR2 FQNEAQ. J was trimmed by 0 bases and V by 5 bases; bases with no gene match: 5. CDR3 length: 16 residues. The CDR3 loop reads CASSRFSGSSYNEQFF. CDR3 nucleotide sequence: TGTGCCAGCAGCCGCTTTAGCGGGAGCTCCTACAATGAGCAGTTCTTC. Complete variable domain (other parts from reference TRBV7-8 and TRBJ2-1): GAGVSQSPRYKVAKRGQDVALRCDPISGHVSLFWYQQALGQGPEFLTYFQNEAQLDKSGLPSDRFFAERPEGSVSTLKIQRTQQEDSAVYLCASSRFSGSSYNEQFFGPGTRLTVL.

J is TRBJ2-3 and V is TRBV27; D may be TRBD2 (7 bases). This CDR3 comprises 16 residues. Trimming left V 6 bases short and J 4 bases short, with 20 bases between. Germline V gives CDR1 MNHEY, CDR2 SMNVEV (reference sequence). As DNA, the CDR3 is TGTGCCAGCAGGCGTGGGGGGGCGTGGGGCCCAGATACGCAGTATTTT. This encodes CASRRGGAWGPDTQYF.

Details on this clone: This sample also contains other DNA sequences that code for the same CDR3. The rearrangement links TRBV7-9 to TRBJ2-7; TRBD1 matches at 10 bases. The ends lost 4 bases at V and 6 bases at J; junction bases unmatched: 6. The CDR3 is made up of 14 amino acids. Germline-derived CDR1 and CDR2 are SEHNR and FQNEAQ (reference sequence). The CDR3 is CASSYRDRGGEQYF. Here the CDR3 DNA reads TGTGCCAGCAGCTACCGGGACAGGGGTGGCGAGCAGTACTTC.

CDR3: CSVGGRGGNEQFF. The CDR3 DNA reads TGCAGCGTTGGAGGTAGAGGAGGGAATGAGCAGTTCTTC. The J gene is TRBJ2-1, the V gene TRBV29-1; D possibly corresponds to TRBD2 (6 bases). Germline CDR1 and CDR2: SQVTM and ANQGSEA. V dropped 4 bases and J dropped 7 bases, with 14 bases sitting between them. CDR3 length: 13 amino acids.

The chain recombines TRBV5-4 with TRBJ1-1, with 7 bases that match TRBD1. This CDR3 comprises 15 residues. The V gene end was trimmed by 8 bases and the J gene end by 1 base; junction bases not matched to a gene: 11. The V gene's germline CDR1 is SGHNT and CDR2 YYREEE (reference sequence). Here the CDR3 reads CARNSPTGANTEAFF. In DNA, the CDR3 is TGTGCCAGAAACTCCCCCACAGGGGCGAACACTGAAGCTTTCTTT. The full variable domain, its missing parts supplied by reference TRBV5-4 and TRBJ1-1, is ETGVTQSPTHLIKTRGQQVTLRCSSQSGHNTVSWYQQALGQGPQFIFQYYREEENGRGNFPPRFSGLQFPNYSSELNVNALELDDSALYLCARNSPTGANTEAFFGQGTRLTVV.

J is TRBJ2-7 and V is TRBV18, with TRBD1 identical over 8 bases. Trimming at V came to 3 bases and at J to 6 bases, leaving 10 bases not matched to a gene. Germline V gene sequence: CDR1 KGHSH, CDR2 LQKENI. This CDR3 contains 15 residues. The CDR3, as DNA: TGTGCCAGCTCACCTTCGACAGGGGACCTCTCCGAGCAGTACTTC. As protein: CASSPSTGDLSEQYF.